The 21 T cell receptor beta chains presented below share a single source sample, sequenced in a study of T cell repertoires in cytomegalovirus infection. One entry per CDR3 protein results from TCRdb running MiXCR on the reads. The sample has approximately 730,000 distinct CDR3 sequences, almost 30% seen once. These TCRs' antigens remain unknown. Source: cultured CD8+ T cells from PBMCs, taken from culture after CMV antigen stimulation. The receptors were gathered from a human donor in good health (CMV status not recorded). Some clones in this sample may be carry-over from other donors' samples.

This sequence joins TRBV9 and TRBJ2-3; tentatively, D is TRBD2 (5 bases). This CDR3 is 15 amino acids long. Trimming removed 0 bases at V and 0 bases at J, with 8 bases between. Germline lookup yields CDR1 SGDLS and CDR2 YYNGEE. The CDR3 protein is CASSVGGLSTDTQYF. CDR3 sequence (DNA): TGTGCCAGCAGCGTAGGTGGACTTAGCACAGATACGCAGTATTTT. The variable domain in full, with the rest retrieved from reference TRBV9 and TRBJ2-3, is DSGVTQTPKHLITATGQRVTLRCSPRSGDLSVYWYQQSLDQGLQFLIQYYNGEERAKGNILERFSAQQFPDLHSELNLSSLELGDSALYFCASSVGGLSTDTQYFGPGTRLTVL.

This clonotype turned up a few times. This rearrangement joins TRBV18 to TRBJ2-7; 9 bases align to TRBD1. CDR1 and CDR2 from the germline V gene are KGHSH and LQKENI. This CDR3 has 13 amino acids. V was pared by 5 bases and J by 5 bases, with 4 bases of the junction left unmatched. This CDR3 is CASSLQGAHEQYV. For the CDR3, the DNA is TGTGCCAGCTCATTACAGGGGGCCCACGAGCAGTACGTC.

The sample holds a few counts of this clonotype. This CDR3 is CASSLGEVGQPQHF. The CDR3, as DNA: TGTGCCAGCAGTTTGGGGGAGGTGGGTCAGCCCCAGCATTTT. The chain carries TRBV12-3 or TRBV12-4 and TRBJ1-5, with D perhaps TRBD1 (5 bases). The CDR3 runs 14 residues. V lost 3 bases and J lost 6, with 12 bases in between.

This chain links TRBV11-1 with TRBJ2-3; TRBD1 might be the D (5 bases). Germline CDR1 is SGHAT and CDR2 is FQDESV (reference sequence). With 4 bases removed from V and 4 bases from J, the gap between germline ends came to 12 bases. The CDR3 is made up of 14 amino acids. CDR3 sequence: CASSWGYLADTQYF. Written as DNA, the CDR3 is TGTGCCAGCAGCTGGGGCTATCTGGCAGATACGCAGTATTTT. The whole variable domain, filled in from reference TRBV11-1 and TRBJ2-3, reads EAEVAQSPRYKITEKSQAVAFWCDPISGHATLYWYRQILGQGPELLVQFQDESVVDDSQLPKDRFSAERLKGVDSTLKIQPAELGDSAMYLCASSWGYLADTQYFGPGTRLTVL.

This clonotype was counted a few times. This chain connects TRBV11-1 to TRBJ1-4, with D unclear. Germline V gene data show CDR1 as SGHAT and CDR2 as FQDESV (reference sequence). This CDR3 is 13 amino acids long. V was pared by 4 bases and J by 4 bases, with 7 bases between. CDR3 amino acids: CASSSEHNEKLFF. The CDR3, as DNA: TGTGCCAGCAGCTCGGAACATAATGAAAAACTGTTTTTT. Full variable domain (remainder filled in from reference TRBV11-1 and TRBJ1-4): EAEVAQSPRYKITEKSQAVAFWCDPISGHATLYWYRQILGQGPELLVQFQDESVVDDSQLPKDRFSAERLKGVDSTLKIQPAELGDSAMYLCASSSEHNEKLFFGSGTQLSVL.

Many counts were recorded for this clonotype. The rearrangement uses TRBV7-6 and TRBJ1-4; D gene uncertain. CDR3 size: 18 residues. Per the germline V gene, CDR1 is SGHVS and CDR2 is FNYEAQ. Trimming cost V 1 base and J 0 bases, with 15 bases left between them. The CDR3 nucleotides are TGTGCCAGCAGCTTAGGAACGACACTGATTTCAACTAATGAAAAACTGTTTTTT. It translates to CASSLGTTLISTNEKLFF.

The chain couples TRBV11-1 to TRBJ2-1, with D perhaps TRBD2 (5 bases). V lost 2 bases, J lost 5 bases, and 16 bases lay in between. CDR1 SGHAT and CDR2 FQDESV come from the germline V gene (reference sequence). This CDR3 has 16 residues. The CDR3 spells CASSLITREGNNEQFF. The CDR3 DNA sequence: TGTGCCAGCAGCTTAATTACACGGGAAGGTAACAATGAGCAGTTCTTC.

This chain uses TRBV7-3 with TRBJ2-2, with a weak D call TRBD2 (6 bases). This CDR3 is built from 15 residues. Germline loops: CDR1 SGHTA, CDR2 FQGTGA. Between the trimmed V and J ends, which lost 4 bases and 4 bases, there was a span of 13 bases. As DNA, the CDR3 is TGTGCCAGCAGCTCTATATCTAGCGCCACCGGGGAGCTGTTTTTT. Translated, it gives CASSSISSATGELFF.

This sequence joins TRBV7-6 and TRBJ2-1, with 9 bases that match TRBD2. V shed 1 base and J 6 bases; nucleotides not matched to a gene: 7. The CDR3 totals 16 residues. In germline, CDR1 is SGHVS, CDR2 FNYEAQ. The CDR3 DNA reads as TGTGCCAGCAGCTTAGAAGCCAGCGGGGGGCCCAATGAGCAGTTCTTC. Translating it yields CASSLEASGGPNEQFF. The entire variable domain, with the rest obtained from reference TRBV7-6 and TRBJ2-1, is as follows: GAGVSQSPRYKVTKRGQDVALRCDPISGHVSLYWYRQALGQGPEFLTYFNYEAQQDKSGLPNDRFSAERPEGSISTLTIQRTEQRDSAMYRCASSLEASGGPNEQFFGPGTRLTVL.

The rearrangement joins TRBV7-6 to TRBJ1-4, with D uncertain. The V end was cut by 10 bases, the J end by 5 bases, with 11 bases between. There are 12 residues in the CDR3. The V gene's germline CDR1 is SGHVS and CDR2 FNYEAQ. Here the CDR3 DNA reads TGTGCCACCGAGGTGACGAATGAAAAACTGTTTTTT. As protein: CATEVTNEKLFF.

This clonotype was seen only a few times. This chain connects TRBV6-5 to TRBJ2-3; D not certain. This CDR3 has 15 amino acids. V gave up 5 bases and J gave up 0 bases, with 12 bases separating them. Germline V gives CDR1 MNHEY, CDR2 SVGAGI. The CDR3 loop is CASSVFSSSTDTQYF. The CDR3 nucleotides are TGTGCCAGCAGTGTTTTTAGCAGTAGCACAGATACGCAGTATTTT.

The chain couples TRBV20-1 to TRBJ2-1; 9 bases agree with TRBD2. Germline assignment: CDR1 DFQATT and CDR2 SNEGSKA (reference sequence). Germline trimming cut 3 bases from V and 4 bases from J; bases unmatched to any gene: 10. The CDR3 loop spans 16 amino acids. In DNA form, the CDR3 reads TGCAGTGCTAGGGAAATTAGCGGGGGAGGATACAATGAGCAGTTCTTC. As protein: CSAREISGGGYNEQFF.

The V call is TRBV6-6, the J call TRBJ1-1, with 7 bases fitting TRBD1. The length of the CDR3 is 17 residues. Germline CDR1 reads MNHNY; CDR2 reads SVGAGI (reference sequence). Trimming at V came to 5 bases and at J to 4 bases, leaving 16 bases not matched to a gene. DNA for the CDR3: TGTGCCAGCAGTGAGCCGACAGGGCGCTACCGGTTCACTGAAGCTTTCTTT. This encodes CASSEPTGRYRFTEAFF.

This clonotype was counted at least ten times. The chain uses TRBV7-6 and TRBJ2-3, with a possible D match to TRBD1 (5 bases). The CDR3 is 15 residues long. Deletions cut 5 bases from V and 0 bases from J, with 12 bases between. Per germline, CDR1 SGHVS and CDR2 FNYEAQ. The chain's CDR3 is CASSLPGASTDTQYF. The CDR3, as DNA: TGTGCCAGCAGCCTCCCTGGGGCTAGCACAGATACGCAGTATTTT.

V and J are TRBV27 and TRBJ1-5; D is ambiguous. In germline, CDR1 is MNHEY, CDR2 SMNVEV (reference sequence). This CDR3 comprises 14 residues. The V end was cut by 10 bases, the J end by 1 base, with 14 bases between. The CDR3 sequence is CATQAGGSNQPQHF. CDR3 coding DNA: TGTGCCACCCAAGCGGGTGGGAGCAATCAGCCCCAGCATTTT.

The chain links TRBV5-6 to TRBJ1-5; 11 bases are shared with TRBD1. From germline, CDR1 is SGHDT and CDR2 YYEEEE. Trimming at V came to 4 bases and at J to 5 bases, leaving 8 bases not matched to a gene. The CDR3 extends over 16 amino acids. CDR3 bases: TGTGCCAGCAGCGTTCGGACAGGGGGCTTGTATCAGCCCCAGCATTTT. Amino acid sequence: CASSVRTGGLYQPQHF.

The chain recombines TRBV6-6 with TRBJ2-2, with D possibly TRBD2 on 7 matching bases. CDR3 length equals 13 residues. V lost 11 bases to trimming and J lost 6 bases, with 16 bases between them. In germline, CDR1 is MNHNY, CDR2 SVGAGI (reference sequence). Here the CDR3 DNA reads TGTGCCGGAAGGGGGGGAACGGCCGGGGAGCTGTTTTTT. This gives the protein CAGRGGTAGELFF.

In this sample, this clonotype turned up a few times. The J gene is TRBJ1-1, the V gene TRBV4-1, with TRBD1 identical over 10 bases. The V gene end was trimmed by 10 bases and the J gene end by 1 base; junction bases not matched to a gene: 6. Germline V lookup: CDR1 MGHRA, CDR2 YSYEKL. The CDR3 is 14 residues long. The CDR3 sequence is CATRRQGANTEAFF. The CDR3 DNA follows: TGCGCCACCAGAAGACAGGGGGCGAACACTGAAGCTTTCTTT.

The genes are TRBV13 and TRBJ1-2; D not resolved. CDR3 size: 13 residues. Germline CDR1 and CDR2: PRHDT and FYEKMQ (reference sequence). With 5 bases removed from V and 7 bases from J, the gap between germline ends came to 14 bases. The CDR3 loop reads CASSPSELGGYTF. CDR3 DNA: TGTGCCAGCAGCCCATCCGAACTGGGTGGCTACACCTTC. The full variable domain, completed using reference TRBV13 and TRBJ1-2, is AAGVIQSPRHLIKEKRETATLKCYPIPRHDTVYWYQQGPGQDPQFLISFYEKMQSDKGSIPDRFSAQQFSDYHSELNMSSLELGDSALYFCASSPSELGGYTFGSGTRLTVV.

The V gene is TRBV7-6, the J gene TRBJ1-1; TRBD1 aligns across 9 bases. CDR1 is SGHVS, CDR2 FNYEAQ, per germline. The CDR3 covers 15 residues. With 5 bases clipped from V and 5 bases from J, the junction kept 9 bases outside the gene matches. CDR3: CASSRSGTGTTEAFF. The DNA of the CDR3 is TGTGCCAGCAGCCGCTCCGGGACAGGGACGACTGAAGCTTTCTTT.

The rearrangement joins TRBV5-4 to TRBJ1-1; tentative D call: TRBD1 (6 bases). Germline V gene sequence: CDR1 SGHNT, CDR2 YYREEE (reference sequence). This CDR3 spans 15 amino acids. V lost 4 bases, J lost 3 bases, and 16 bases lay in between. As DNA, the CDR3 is TGTGCCAGCAGCGTAATACAGGGACTGGACACTGAAGCTTTCTTT. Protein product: CASSVIQGLDTEAFF. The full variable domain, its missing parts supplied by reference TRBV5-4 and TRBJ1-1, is ETGVTQSPTHLIKTRGQQVTLRCSSQSGHNTVSWYQQALGQGPQFIFQYYREEENGRGNFPPRFSGLQFPNYSSELNVNALELDDSALYLCASSVIQGLDTEAFFGQGTRLTVV.